This T cell receptor beta chain was sequenced during a study of T cell repertoires in cytomegalovirus infection. General study points: The response measured ex vivo was dominated by TCR beta clonotypes (HLA-C-restricted and CMV-specific).

V was clipped by 4 bases and J by 3 bases; unmatched bases: 5. The CDR3 totals 15 residues. Germline loops: CDR1 LGHNA, CDR2 YNFKEQ. TCRdb called the reads again in MiXCR, with one record for every CDR3 protein. The sample consists of more than 45,000 distinct CDR3 sequences, 15% to 25% of them appearing once. A remark on this clonotype: Its matching antigen is unknown.

The gene calls are TRBV4-2 and TRBJ2-7; 11 bases fit TRBD1. Here the sequenced sample was CD8+ T cells from cultured PBMCs, taken from culture after CMV antigen stimulation. The TCR was taken from a human donor in good health (CMV status not recorded). Some clones in this sample may be carry-over from other donors' samples. CDR3 residues: CASSLGTGGSYEQYF. The CDR3 DNA is TGTGCCAGCAGCCTGGGGACAGGGGGTAGCTACGAGCAGTACTTC.